One and the same sample provided the 12 T cell receptor beta chains below, sequenced in a study of CD8+ T cells in alopecia areata. The authors extracted RNA and reverse transcribed it into cDNA as the sequencing template. The assay was immunoSEQ multiplex PCR, and TCRdb's table has in-frame clones only and misses some. Of 170,000 or so clones detected, about 55% appear once; the ten largest clones hold 9.5% to 14%. Treatment defined: oral pan-JAK inhibitor, 5-10 mg twice daily. The specimen comprised CD8+ T cells sorted from blood, sampled at week 24, from a patient treated with tofacitinib. Receptors were obtained from a human donor with alopecia areata.

This clone appeared a few times. This CDR3 is CAISPGWSPKNTEAFF. The CDR3 DNA sequence: TGTGCCATCAGCCCAGGGTGGTCCCCGAAAAACACTGAAGCTTTCTTT. The chain recombines TRBV10-3 with TRBJ1-1; possible D gene TRBD1, 5 bases. From germline, CDR1 is ENHRY and CDR2 SYGVKD. Trimming cost V 6 bases and J 2 bases, with 19 bases left between them. The CDR3 is 16 amino acids.

This chain links TRBV2 with TRBJ2-3, with 9 bases identical to TRBD1. The CDR3 is made up of 16 amino acids. CDR1 and CDR2 (germline): SNHLY, FYNNEI. V was pared by 3 bases and J by 6 bases, with 10 bases of the junction left unmatched. The CDR3, as DNA: TGTGCCAGCAGTGAGACTCGGGACAGGGTGTTTGATACGCAGTATTTT. It specifies CASSETRDRVFDTQYF.

The chain employs TRBV9 and TRBJ1-1; D possibly corresponds to TRBD1 (6 bases). Germline loops: CDR1 SGDLS, CDR2 YYNGEE. The CDR3 is 14 amino acids. V shed 3 bases and J shed 0 bases, with 9 bases lying between them. CDR3 region: CASSAGDMNTEAFF. CDR3 sequence (DNA): TGTGCCAGCAGCGCCGGGGACATGAACACTGAAGCTTTCTTT.

Worth noting for this clone: The likely explanation is a read error, given a far larger clone one base away. The CDR3 DNA follows: TGTGCCAGCAGCCAAGATGACCGCGGAAGCGATGAGCAGTTCTTC. This codes for CASSQDDRGSDEQFF. The chain combines TRBV11-3 with TRBJ2-1; D gene unclear. Trimming shortened V by 5 bases and J by 8 bases, and 19 bases separated the two germline ends. The CDR3 is 15 amino acids. CDR1 and CDR2 (germline): SGHNT, YENEEA.

This clone was detected only a few times. The chain employs TRBV2 and TRBJ2-7; no definite D call. CDR1 is SNHLY and CDR2 is FYNNEI in the germline V gene. The CDR3 covers 12 residues. Trimming stripped 7 bases from V and 3 bases from J, with 10 bases between. The chain's CDR3 is CASMGSVYEQYF. The CDR3, as DNA: TGTGCCAGCATGGGTTCGGTCTACGAGCAGTACTTC.

V gene TRBV9 combines with J gene TRBJ1-3; the D gene is possibly TRBD1 (6 bases). The CDR3 is made up of 17 amino acids. The V gene's germline CDR1 is SGDLS and CDR2 YYNGEE. V was clipped by 3 bases and J by 0 bases, with 16 bases between them. The CDR3 DNA reads as TGTGCCAGCAGCGACCGTATCGGACAGCCCTCTGGAAACACCATATATTTT. Protein sequence: CASSDRIGQPSGNTIYF.

The rearrangement joins TRBV5-6 to TRBJ1-2; 9 bases line up with TRBD1. The junction had 5 bases not matched to a gene; V was cut back by 4 bases and J by 7 bases. The CDR3 loop spans 13 amino acids. Germline V CDR1 and CDR2: SGHDT, YYEEEE. For the CDR3, the DNA is TGTGCCAGCAGCGCCGGGACAGGGATTGGCTACACCTTC. Its translation is CASSAGTGIGYTF.

The chain employs TRBV27 and TRBJ2-7, with unresolved D. Trimming stripped 5 bases from V and 6 bases from J, with 11 bases between. CDR1 MNHEY and CDR2 SMNVEV come from the germline V gene (reference sequence). The CDR3 sequence is 12 residues long. This CDR3 is CASSAKGSEQYF. As DNA, the CDR3 is TGTGCCAGCAGTGCAAAGGGCAGCGAGCAGTACTTC.

A few counts support this clone. The chain recombines TRBV10-2 with TRBJ1-6; D unclear. V lost 3 bases to trimming and J lost 0 bases, with 9 bases between them. In germline, CDR1 is WSHSY, CDR2 SAAADI. CDR3 length: 16 amino acids. CDR3 loop: CASSELQSSYNSPLHF. In DNA, the CDR3 is TGCGCCAGCAGTGAACTACAGAGCTCCTATAATTCACCCCTCCACTTT.

The chain employs TRBV7-6 and TRBJ2-1; TRBD1 might be the D (5 bases). The germline V gene encodes CDR1 SGHVS and CDR2 FNYEAQ. CDR3 size: 12 residues. V dropped 6 bases and J dropped 8 bases, with 11 bases sitting between them. The CDR3 loop is CASSPGHDEQFF. For the CDR3, the DNA is TGTGCCAGCAGTCCCGGACACGATGAGCAGTTCTTC.

The genes are TRBV27 and TRBJ1-2; TRBD1 is a possible D gene (5 bases). CDR1 and CDR2 (germline): MNHEY, SMNVEV (reference sequence). This CDR3 is built from 16 residues. V lost 0 bases and J lost 4, with 15 bases in between. The CDR3: CASSLSAAGGAYGYTF. The DNA for the CDR3 is TGTGCCAGCAGTTTATCGGCGGCAGGAGGGGCCTATGGCTACACCTTC.

This clone is medium-sized (0.01 to 0.1%) within its sample. The J gene is TRBJ2-1, the V gene TRBV11-2; D is perhaps TRBD2 (5 bases). Germline loops: CDR1 SGHAT, CDR2 FQNNGV. CDR3 length: 14 residues. The V gene lost 2 bases and the J gene lost 6 bases, with 11 bases spanning the gap. Here the CDR3 reads CASSLTPTINEQFF. The CDR3 region has the DNA TGTGCCAGCAGCTTAACTCCGACTATCAATGAGCAGTTCTTC. Variable domain in full (rest from reference TRBV11-2 and TRBJ2-1): EAGVAQSPRYKIIEKRQSVAFWCNPISGHATLYWYQQILGQGPKLLIQFQNNGVVDDSQLPKDRFSAERLKGVDSTLKIQPAKLEDSAVYLCASSLTPTINEQFFGPGTRLTVL.